This T cell receptor beta chain was captured by sequencing in a study of neurological immune-mediated disorders. This clonotype was seen ten or more times. One entry per CDR3 protein results from TCRdb running MiXCR on the 5' RACE reads. Seen here are under 75,000 distinct CDR3 sequences, more than 3% observed once, and the top ten hold 6% to 8.5%. This CDR3 is 13 amino acids long. CDR1 is MNHEY, CDR2 SVGEGT, per germline. V was clipped by 7 bases and J by 5 bases, with 15 bases between them. This TCR was sampled from a woman aged 55-70 years with multiple sclerosis. Sequences were obtained from PBMCs. The chain employs TRBV6-2 or TRBV6-3 and TRBJ2-7; D is ambiguous. The DNA of the CDR3 is TGTGCCAGCAACTTAGGCAGGACCCACGAGCAGTACTTC. Protein product: CASNLGRTHEQYF.